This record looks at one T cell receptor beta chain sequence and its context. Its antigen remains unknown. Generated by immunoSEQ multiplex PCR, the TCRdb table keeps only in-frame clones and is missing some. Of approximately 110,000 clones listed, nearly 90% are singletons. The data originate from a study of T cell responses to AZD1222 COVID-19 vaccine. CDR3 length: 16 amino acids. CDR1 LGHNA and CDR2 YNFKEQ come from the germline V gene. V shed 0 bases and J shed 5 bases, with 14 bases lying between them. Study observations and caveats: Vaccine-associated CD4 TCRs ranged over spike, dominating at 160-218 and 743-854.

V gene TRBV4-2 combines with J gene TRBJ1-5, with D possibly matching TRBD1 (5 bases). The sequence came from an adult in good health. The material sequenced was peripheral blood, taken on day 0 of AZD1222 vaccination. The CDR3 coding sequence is TGTGCCAGCAGCCAAGATCATGGGGCAGGACATCAGCCCCAGCATTTT. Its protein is CASSQDHGAGHQPQHF.